A selection of T cell receptor beta chains follows, all from one sample in a study of cytomegalovirus exposure and HLA in healthy donors. Profiling relied on immunoSEQ multiplex PCR, and the TCRdb table lists in-frame clones only, not all of them. The sample contains over 150,000 clones, roughly 80% of which appear only once. Sequenced: PBMCs. Receptor source: a male donor in good health and CMV-seronegative. CDR3s include the opening cysteine and the closing phenylalanine or tryptophan. The order of the fields is D gene, clone size, V gene, J gene, CDR3 protein, CDR3 DNA. The D gene is left open where the match is weak. Size values are once, few and many counts, or a class for expanded clones, and some rows have none.

>TRBD1|once|TRBV20-1|TRBJ1-2
CSAVTGVGYTF
TGCAGTGCAGTAACAGGGGTTGGCTACACCTTC
>NA|NA|TRBV28|TRBJ1-1
CASSFGTPSGGAFF
TGTGCCAGCAGTTTCGGGACACCCTCGGGGGGCGCTTTCTTT
>TRBD2|NA|TRBV15|TRBJ2-5
CATSRGKGRGEQETQYF
TGTGCCACCAGCAGAGGAAAGGGGCGGGGGGAACAAGAGACCCAGTACTTC
>NA|NA|TRBV5-4|TRBJ2-7
CASSLVSLREQYF
TGTGCCAGCAGCTTGGTATCCCTCAGGGAGCAGTACTTC
>TRBD2|NA|TRBV27|TRBJ2-7
CASSFSGREQYF
TGTGCCAGCAGTTTTAGCGGGAGAGAGCAGTACTTC
>NA|NA|TRBV29-1|TRBJ1-3
CSVVSGGSGNTIYF
TGCAGCGTTGTTTCGGGGGGCTCTGGAAACACCATATATTTT
>NA|NA|TRBV5-6|TRBJ2-7
CASSLAPGSSYEQYF
TGTGCCAGCAGCTTGGCCCCGGGGAGCTCCTACGAGCAGTACTTC
>NA|NA|TRBV4-1|TRBJ1-6
CASSQDPAGAINSPLHF
TGCGCCAGCAGCCAAGATCCTGCAGGGGCGATTAATTCACCCCTCCACTTT
>TRBD1|few|TRBV6-6|TRBJ2-7
CASSPAIGQVYEQYF
TGTGCCAGCAGTCCTGCGATAGGACAGGTCTACGAGCAGTACTTC
>TRBD2|NA|TRBV7-6|TRBJ2-7
CASSLGWTSGSYEQYF
TGTGCCAGCAGCTTAGGGTGGACTAGCGGGTCTTACGAGCAGTACTTC